This entry lists 18 T cell receptor beta chains sequenced from one sample in a study of T-cell memory formation after mild COVID-19. TCRdb independently ran MiXCR on the 5' RACE reads; one entry per CDR3 protein. In the table there are roughly 400,000 distinct CDR3 sequences, 15% to 20% of which are singletons. Source material: PBMCs or a T cell subset sorted from them (not recorded which). The receptors stem from a young man who had mild COVID-19 (a few samples of this study predate the infection). Cell type and time point are not known.

This clonotype was seen a handful of times. Here the CDR3 DNA reads TGTGCCAGCAGCTTAACGTTGAGAACGCACCTCAATAATTCACCCCTCCACTTT. Residues: CASSLTLRTHLNNSPLHF. The chain uses TRBV7-9 and TRBJ1-6, with unresolved D. V lost 2 bases and J 5 bases, leaving 19 bases between the germline ends. This CDR3 comprises 18 residues. Per the germline V gene, CDR1 is SEHNR and CDR2 is FQNEAQ (reference sequence).

This clonotype was seen more than once but under ten times. CDR3 loop: CASSLDRDRIEQYV. The CDR3 DNA is TGTGCCAGCAGCTTAGACCGGGACCGTATCGAGCAGTACGTC. The chain carries TRBV7-8 and TRBJ2-7; either TRBD1 or TRBD2 may fit D (5 bases each). Trimming took off 1 base at V and 6 bases at J, with 13 bases between the two ends. CDR1 SGHVS and CDR2 FQNEAQ come from the germline V gene. The CDR3 has 14 residues.

This clonotype has more than one count but fewer than ten. V and J are TRBV9 and TRBJ1-4; 8 positions match TRBD1. Trimming cost V 3 bases and J 3 bases; bases outside gene matches: 4. Germline V CDR1 and CDR2: SGDLS, YYNGEE. The CDR3 length is 15 residues. CDR3 protein: CASSGQGAPNEKLFF. The CDR3 region has the DNA TGTGCCAGCAGCGGGCAGGGGGCCCCTAATGAAAAACTGTTTTTT.

The chain links TRBV7-2 to TRBJ2-1, with TRBD2 matching 11 bases. CDR1 is SGHTA and CDR2 is FQGNSA in the germline V gene. The CDR3 is made up of 14 amino acids. Trimming at V came to 3 bases and at J to 12 bases, leaving 7 bases not matched to a gene. The chain's CDR3 is CASSFPTSGEGQFF. Here the CDR3 DNA reads TGTGCCAGCAGCTTCCCGACTAGCGGGGAGGGGCAGTTCTTC.

This chain uses TRBV29-1 with TRBJ2-3; D is perhaps TRBD1 (5 bases). CDR3 length: 12 amino acids. Germline CDR1 and CDR2: SQVTM and ANQGSEA. The V and J ends lost 6 bases and 1 base respectively, with 8 bases between them. The CDR3 is CSVKTGTDTQYF. CDR3 sequence (DNA): TGCAGCGTCAAGACAGGCACAGATACGCAGTATTTT.

This clonotype has only a few counts. This chain links TRBV27 with TRBJ2-1, with D hard to call. The CDR3 is made up of 11 amino acids. The V end was cut by 6 bases, the J end by 4 bases, with 4 bases between. Germline V lookup: CDR1 MNHEY, CDR2 SMNVEV (reference sequence). The CDR3, as DNA: TGTGCCAGCAGATGGTACAATGAGCAGTTCTTC. Protein product: CASRWYNEQFF.

This clonotype showed up just a few times. The J gene is TRBJ1-1, the V gene TRBV25-1; the D gene is possibly TRBD1 (5 bases). Germline V gene data show CDR1 as MGHDK and CDR2 as SYGVNS. The CDR3 is made up of 15 amino acids. Trimming took off 2 bases at V and 5 bases at J, with 15 bases between the two ends. The CDR3 nucleotides read TGTGCCAGCAGTGAAGGGAGAGGAGGGGAAACTGAAGCTTTCTTT. Protein product: CASSEGRGGETEAFF.

This clonotype was recorded at least ten times. The chain links TRBV5-1 to TRBJ2-2; D is possibly TRBD2 (5 bases). The CDR3 length is 15 residues. Trimming took off 1 base at V and 3 bases at J, with 10 bases between the two ends. CDR1 and CDR2 (germline): SGHRS, YFSETQ. CDR3 DNA: TGCGCCAGCAGCTTGACCGGCGGGTACACCGGGGAGCTGTTTTTT. As protein: CASSLTGGYTGELFF. Full variable domain (outside the CDR3, taken from reference TRBV5-1 and TRBJ2-2): KAGVTQTPRYLIKTRGQQVTLSCSPISGHRSVSWYQQTPGQGLQFLFEYFSETQRNKGNFPGRFSGRQFSNSRSEMNVSTLELGDSALYLCASSLTGGYTGELFFGEGSRLTVL.

The rearrangement links TRBV20-1 to TRBJ2-3; no reliable D call. This CDR3 comprises 12 residues. The germline gives CDR1 DFQATT, CDR2 SNEGSKA (reference sequence). Trimming shortened V by 4 bases and J by 2 bases, and 7 bases separated the two germline ends. The chain's CDR3 is CSANGFTDTQYF. The CDR3 DNA is TGCAGTGCTAACGGGTTCACAGATACGCAGTATTTT.

This clonotype showed up just a few times. This chain links TRBV6-2 or TRBV6-3 with TRBJ1-5, with D perhaps matching TRBD1 (5 bases). The CDR3 consists of 12 residues. Looked up from germline, CDR1 is MNHEY and CDR2 is SVGEGT. V lost 6 bases and J 16 bases, leaving 19 bases between the germline ends. This CDR3 reads CASSRTGTGIHF. Written as DNA, the CDR3 is TGTGCCAGCAGCCGAACCGGGACGGGGATTCATTTT.

This clonotype was seen ten or more times. The chain uses TRBV12-3 or TRBV12-4 and TRBJ2-5, with 11 nucleotides matching TRBD2. V shed 7 bases and J 1 base; nucleotides not matched to a gene: 5. This CDR3 spans 15 amino acids. The DNA of the CDR3 is TGTGCCAGCACCGGGGGACTAGCGGCCCAAGAGACCCAGTACTTC. Protein product: CASTGGLAAQETQYF.

This clonotype was recorded a few times. The chain recombines TRBV10-3 with TRBJ1-4; no firm D call. V was trimmed by 4 bases and J by 8 bases, leaving 11 bases between them. The CDR3 sequence is 13 residues long. Germline V CDR1 and CDR2: ENHRY, SYGVKD. CDR3 sequence: CAISGSLQEKLFF. CDR3 nucleotides: TGTGCCATCAGTGGGTCCCTCCAAGAAAAACTGTTTTTT.

This clonotype was observed at least ten times. The chain recombines TRBV7-2 with TRBJ2-3, with D hard to call. Per germline, CDR1 SGHTA and CDR2 FQGNSA. Trimming cost V 0 bases and J 2 bases, with 6 bases left between them. The CDR3 is 14 amino acids. CDR3 region: CASSLAGPTDTQYF. CDR3 sequence (DNA): TGTGCCAGCAGCTTAGCCGGTCCCACAGATACGCAGTATTTT.

The rearrangement uses TRBV7-9 and TRBJ2-1; TRBD2 agrees at 7 bases. The CDR3 has 18 residues. J was trimmed by 5 bases and V by 5 bases; bases with no gene match: 18. CDR1 is SEHNR and CDR2 is FQNEAQ in the germline V gene (reference sequence). The CDR3 coding sequence is TGTGCCAGCAGCCCCATGTTTTCAGGGACTACCAAACACAATGAGCAGTTCTTC. Translated, it gives CASSPMFSGTTKHNEQFF.

This clonotype was recorded a few times. CDR3 bases: TGCAGCGTTGAACTTCAGGACACTGAAGCTTTCTTT. This encodes CSVELQDTEAFF. The chain joins TRBV29-1 to TRBJ1-1, with D unresolved. Per germline, CDR1 SQVTM and CDR2 ANQGSEA. This CDR3 has 12 residues. V dropped 2 bases and J dropped 3 bases, with 7 bases sitting between them.

This clonotype was counted between two and nine times. V is TRBV20-1 and J is TRBJ2-1; 9 positions match TRBD2. Germline assignment: CDR1 DFQATT and CDR2 SNEGSKA (reference sequence). The CDR3 extends over 17 amino acids. J gave up 2 bases and V 0 bases, and 8 bases lay outside the gene matches. CDR3 in amino acids: CSARDSLAGMAYNEQFF. As DNA, the CDR3 is TGCAGTGCTAGAGACTCCCTAGCGGGAATGGCCTACAATGAGCAGTTCTTC.

The chain carries TRBV20-1 and TRBJ1-5, with unresolved D. V lost 7 bases and J 0 bases, leaving 7 bases between the germline ends. The germline CDR1 and CDR2 sequences are DFQATT and SNEGSKA (reference sequence). The CDR3 covers 12 residues. CDR3 sequence (DNA): TGCAGTGGGGCCGGTAGCAATCAGCCCCAGCATTTT. Protein: CSGAGSNQPQHF.

The gene calls are TRBV7-3 and TRBJ2-3; D not resolved. V was shortened by 5 bases and J by 2 bases, with 8 bases between the two germline ends. The germline V gene has CDR1 SGHTA and CDR2 FQGTGA. CDR3 length: 13 residues. CDR3 bases: TGTGCCAGCAGCACCGATCCCACAGATACGCAGTATTTT. It encodes CASSTDPTDTQYF.